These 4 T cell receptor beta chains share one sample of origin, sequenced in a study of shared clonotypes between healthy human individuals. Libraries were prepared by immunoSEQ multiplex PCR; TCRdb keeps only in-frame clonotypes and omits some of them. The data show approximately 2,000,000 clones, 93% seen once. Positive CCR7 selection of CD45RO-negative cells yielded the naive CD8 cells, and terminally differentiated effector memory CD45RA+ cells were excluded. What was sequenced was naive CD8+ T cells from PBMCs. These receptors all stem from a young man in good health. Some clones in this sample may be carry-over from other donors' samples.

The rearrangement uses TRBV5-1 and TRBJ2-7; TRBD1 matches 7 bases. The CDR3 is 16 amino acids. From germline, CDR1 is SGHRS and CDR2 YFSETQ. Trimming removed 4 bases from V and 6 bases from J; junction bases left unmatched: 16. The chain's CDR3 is CASSLENRDRQGEQYF. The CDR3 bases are TGCGCCAGCAGCCTCGAAAACCGGGACAGACAAGGCGAGCAGTACTTC.

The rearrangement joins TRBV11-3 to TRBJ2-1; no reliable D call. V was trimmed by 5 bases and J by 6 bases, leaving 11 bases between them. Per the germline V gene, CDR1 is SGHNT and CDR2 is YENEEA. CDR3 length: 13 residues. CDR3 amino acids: CASSPDPFNEQFF. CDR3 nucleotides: TGTGCCAGCAGCCCCGACCCGTTCAATGAGCAGTTCTTC.

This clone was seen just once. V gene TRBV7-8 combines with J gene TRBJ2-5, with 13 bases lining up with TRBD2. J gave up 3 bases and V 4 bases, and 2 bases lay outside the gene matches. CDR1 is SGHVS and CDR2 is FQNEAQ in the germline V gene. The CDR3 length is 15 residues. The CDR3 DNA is TGTGCCAGCAGCTCCACTAGCGGGGGGGAAGAGACCCAGTACTTC. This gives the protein CASSSTSGGEETQYF.

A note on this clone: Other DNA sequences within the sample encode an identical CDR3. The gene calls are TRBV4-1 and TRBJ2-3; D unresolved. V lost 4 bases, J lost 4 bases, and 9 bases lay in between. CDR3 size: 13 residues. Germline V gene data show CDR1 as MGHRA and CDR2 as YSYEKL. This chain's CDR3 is CASSPGGSDTQYF. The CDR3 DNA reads TGCGCCAGCAGCCCTGGTGGTTCAGATACGCAGTATTTT.